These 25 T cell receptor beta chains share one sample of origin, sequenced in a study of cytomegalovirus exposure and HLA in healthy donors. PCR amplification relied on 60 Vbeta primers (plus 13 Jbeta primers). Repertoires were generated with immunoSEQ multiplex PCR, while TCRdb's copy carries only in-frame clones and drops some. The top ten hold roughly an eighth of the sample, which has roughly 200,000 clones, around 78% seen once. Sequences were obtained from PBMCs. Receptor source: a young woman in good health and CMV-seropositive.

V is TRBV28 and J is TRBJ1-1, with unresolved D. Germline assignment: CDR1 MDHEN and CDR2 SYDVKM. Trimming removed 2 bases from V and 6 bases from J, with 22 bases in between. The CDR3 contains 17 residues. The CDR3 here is CASSLSFGERRSPEAFF. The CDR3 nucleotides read TGTGCCAGCAGTTTAAGTTTCGGGGAGCGGAGGAGTCCTGAAGCTTTCTTT.

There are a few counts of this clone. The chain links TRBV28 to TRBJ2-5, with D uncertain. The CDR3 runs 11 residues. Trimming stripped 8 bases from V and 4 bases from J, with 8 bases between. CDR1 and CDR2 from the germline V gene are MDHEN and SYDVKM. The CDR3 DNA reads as TGTGCCAGCTCCAGAGGAGAGACCCAGTACTTC. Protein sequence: CASSRGETQYF.

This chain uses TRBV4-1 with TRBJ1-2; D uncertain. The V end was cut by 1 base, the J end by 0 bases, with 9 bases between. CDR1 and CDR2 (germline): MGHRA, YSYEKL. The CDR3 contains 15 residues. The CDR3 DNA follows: TGCGCCAGCAGCCAAGCAATAATAGCTAACTATGGCTACACCTTC. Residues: CASSQAIIANYGYTF.

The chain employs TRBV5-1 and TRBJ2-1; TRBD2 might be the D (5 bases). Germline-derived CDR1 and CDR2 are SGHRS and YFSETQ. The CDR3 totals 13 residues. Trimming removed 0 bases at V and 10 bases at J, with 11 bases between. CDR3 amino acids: CASSLVKADEQFF. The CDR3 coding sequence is TGCGCCAGCAGCTTGGTAAAAGCGGACGAGCAGTTCTTC.

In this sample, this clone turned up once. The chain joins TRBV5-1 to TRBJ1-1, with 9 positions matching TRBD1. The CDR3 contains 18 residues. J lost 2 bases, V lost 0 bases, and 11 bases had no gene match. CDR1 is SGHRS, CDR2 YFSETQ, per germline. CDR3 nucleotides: TGCGCCAGCAGCTTGGCTCTACCGGGACAGGGACTCAACACTGAAGCTTTCTTT. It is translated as CASSLALPGQGLNTEAFF.

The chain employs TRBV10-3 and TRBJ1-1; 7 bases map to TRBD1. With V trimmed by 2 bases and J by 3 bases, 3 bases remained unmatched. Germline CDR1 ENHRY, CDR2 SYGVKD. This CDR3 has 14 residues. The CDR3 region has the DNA TGTGCCATCAGTGAGCTTACAGGGGACACTGAAGCTTTCTTT. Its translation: CAISELTGDTEAFF.

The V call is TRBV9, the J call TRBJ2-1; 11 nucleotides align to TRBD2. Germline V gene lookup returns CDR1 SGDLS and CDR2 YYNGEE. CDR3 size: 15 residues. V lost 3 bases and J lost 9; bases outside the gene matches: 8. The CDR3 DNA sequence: TGTGCCAGCAGCGATCTAGCGGGAGGTTTTGGTGAGCAGTTCTTC. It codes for CASSDLAGGFGEQFF.

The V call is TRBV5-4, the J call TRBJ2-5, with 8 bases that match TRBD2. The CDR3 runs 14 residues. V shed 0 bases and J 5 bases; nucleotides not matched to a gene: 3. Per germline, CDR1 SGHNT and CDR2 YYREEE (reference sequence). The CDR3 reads CASSLVASGETQYF. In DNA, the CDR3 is TGTGCCAGCAGCTTGGTCGCTAGCGGGGAGACCCAGTACTTC.

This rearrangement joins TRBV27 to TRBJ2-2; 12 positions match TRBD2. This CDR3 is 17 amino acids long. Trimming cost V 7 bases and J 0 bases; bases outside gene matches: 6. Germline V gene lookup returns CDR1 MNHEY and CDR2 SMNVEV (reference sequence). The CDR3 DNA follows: TGTGCCAGCACCCGGACTAGCGGGAAATCGAACACCGGGGAGCTGTTTTTT. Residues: CASTRTSGKSNTGELFF.

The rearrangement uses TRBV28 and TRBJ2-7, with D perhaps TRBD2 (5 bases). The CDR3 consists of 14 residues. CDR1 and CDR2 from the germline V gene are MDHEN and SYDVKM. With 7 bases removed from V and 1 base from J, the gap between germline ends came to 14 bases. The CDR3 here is CASTTPAESYEQYF. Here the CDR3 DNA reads TGTGCCAGCACAACCCCAGCGGAGTCCTACGAGCAGTACTTC.

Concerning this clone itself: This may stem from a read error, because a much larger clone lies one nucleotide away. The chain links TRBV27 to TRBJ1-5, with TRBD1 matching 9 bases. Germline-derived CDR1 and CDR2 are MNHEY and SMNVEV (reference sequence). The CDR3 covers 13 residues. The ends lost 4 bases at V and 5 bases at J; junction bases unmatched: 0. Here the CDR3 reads CASSWTGDQPQHF. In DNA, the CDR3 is TGTGCCAGCAGTTGGACAGGGGATCAGCCCCAGCATTTT.

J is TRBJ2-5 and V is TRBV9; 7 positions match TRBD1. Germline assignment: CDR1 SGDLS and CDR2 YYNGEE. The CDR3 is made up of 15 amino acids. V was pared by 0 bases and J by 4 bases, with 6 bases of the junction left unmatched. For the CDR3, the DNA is TGTGCCAGCAGCGTAGACAACGCAGGGGGAGAGACCCAGTACTTC. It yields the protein CASSVDNAGGETQYF.

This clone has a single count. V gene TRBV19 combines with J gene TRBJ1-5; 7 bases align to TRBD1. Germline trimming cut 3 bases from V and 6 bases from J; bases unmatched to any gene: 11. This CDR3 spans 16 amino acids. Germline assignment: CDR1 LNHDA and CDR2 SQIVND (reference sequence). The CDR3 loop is CASSIGSGRGSQPQHF. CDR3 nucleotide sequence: TGTGCCAGTAGTATCGGTAGCGGCAGGGGGAGTCAGCCCCAGCATTTT. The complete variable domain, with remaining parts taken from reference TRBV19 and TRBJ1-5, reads DGGITQSPKYLFRKEGQNVTLSCEQNLNHDAMYWYRQDPGQGLRLIYYSQIVNDFQKGDIAEGYSVSREKKESFPLTVTSAQKNPTAFYLCASSIGSGRGSQPQHFGDGTRLSIL.

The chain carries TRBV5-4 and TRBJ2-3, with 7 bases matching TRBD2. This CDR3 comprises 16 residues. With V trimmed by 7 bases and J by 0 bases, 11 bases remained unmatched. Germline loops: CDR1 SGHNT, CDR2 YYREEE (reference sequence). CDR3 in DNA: TGTGCCAGCTTTCAGCGGGGATTTGCTAGCACAGATACGCAGTATTTT. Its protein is CASFQRGFASTDTQYF.

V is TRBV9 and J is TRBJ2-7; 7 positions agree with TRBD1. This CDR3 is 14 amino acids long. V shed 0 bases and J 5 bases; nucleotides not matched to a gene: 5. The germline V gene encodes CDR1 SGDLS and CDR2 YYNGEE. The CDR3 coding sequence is TGTGCCAGCAGCGTAGGACAGGGCATCGACGAGCAGTACTTC. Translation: CASSVGQGIDEQYF.

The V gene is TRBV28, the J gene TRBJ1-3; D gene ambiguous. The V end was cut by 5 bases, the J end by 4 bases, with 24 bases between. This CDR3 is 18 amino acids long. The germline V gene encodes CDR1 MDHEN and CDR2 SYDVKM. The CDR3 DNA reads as TGTGCCAGCAGTCTGTCGGTGTGGAGGTCAGATAGAGGAAACACCATATATTTT. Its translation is CASSLSVWRSDRGNTIYF. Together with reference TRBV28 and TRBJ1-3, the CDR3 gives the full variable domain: DVKVTQSSRYLVKRTGEKVFLECVQDMDHENMFWYRQDPGLGLRLIYFSYDVKMKEKGDIPEGYSVSREKKERFSLILESASTNQTSMYLCASSLSVWRSDRGNTIYFGEGSWLTVV.

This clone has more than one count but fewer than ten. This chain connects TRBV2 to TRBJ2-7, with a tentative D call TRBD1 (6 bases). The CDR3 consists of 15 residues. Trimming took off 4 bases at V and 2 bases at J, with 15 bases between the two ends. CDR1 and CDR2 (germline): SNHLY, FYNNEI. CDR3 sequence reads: CASSGMGARAYEQYF. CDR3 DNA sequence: TGTGCCAGCAGTGGGATGGGGGCTAGGGCCTACGAGCAGTACTTC. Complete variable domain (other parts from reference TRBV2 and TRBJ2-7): EPEVTQTPSHQVTQMGQEVILRCVPISNHLYFYWYRQILGQKVEFLVSFYNNEISEKSEIFDDQFSVERPDGSNFTLKIRSTKLEDSAMYFCASSGMGARAYEQYFGPGTRLTVT.

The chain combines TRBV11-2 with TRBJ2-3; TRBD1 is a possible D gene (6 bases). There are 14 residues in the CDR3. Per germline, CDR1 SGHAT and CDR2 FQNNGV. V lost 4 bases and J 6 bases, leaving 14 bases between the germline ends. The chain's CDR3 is CASSSEGTRDTQYF. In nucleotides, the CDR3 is TGTGCCAGCAGCTCAGAGGGGACAAGGGATACGCAGTATTTT.

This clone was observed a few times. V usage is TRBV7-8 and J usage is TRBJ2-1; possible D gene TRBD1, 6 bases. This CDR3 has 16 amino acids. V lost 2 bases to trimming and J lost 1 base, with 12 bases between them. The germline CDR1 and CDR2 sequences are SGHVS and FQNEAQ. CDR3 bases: TGTGCCAGCAGCTTATATGGGGGCAGGTCCTACAATGAGCAGTTCTTC. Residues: CASSLYGGRSYNEQFF.

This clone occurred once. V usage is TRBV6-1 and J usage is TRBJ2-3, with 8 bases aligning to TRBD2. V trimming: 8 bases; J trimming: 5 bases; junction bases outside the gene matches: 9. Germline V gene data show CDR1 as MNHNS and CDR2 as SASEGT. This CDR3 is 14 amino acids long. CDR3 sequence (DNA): TGTGCCAGCTTCATGGCGGGGGGCGTAGATACGCAGTATTTT. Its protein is CASFMAGGVDTQYF.

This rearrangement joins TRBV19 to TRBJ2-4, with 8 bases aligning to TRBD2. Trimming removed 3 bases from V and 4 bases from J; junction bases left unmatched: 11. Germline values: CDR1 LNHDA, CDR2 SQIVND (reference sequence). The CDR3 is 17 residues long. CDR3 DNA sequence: TGTGCCAGTAGTATCAGGGCGGGGCGGGAGGAGAAAAACATTCAGTACTTC. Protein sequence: CASSIRAGREEKNIQYF. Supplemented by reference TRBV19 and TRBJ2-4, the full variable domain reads DGGITQSPKYLFRKEGQNVTLSCEQNLNHDAMYWYRQDPGQGLRLIYYSQIVNDFQKGDIAEGYSVSREKKESFPLTVTSAQKNPTAFYLCASSIRAGREEKNIQYFGAGTRLSVL.

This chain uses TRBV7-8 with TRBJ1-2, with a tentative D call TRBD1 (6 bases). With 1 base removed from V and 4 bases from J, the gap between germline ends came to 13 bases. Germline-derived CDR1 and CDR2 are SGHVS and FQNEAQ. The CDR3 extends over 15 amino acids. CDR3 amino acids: CASSLDLLGAYGYTF. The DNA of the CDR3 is TGTGCCAGCAGCTTAGATCTGTTGGGGGCCTATGGCTACACCTTC.

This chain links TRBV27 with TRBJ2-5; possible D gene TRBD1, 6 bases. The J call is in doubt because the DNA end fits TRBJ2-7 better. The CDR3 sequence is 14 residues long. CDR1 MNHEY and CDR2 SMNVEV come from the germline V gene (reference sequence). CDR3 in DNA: TGTGCCAGCAGTCTCAATAGACAGGCCTACGAGCAGTACTTC. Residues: CASSLNRQAYEQYF.

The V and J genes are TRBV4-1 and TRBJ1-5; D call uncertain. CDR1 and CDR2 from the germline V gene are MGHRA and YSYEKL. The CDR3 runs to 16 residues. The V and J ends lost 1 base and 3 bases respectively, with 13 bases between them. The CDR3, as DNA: TGCGCCAGCAGCCAAGTCGTCGGGGAGACCAATCAGCCCCAGCATTTT. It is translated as CASSQVVGETNQPQHF.

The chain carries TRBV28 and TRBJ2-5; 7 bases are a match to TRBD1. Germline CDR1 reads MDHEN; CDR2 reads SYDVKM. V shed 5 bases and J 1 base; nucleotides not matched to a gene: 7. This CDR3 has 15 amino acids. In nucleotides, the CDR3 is TGTGCCAGCAGTCCCAACGACAGGGCCCAAGAGACCCAGTACTTC. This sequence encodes CASSPNDRAQETQYF.